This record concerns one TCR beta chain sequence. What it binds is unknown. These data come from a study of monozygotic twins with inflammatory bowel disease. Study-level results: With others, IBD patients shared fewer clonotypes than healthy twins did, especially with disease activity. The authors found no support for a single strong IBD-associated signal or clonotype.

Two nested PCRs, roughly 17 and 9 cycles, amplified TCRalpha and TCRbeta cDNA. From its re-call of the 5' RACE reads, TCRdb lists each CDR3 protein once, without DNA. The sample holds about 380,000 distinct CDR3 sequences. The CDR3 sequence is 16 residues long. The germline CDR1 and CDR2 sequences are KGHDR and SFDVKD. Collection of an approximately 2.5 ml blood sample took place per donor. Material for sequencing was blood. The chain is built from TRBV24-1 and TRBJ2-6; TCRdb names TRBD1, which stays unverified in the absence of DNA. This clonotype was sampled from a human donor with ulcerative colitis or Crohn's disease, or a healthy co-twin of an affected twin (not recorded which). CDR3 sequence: CATSQGAPAGANVLTF.